The 20 T cell receptor beta chains in this list originate from one sample, sequenced in a study of T cells in Graves' hyperthyroidism and ophthalmopathy. Amplified regions were TCR beta CDR3 sequences from RNA transcripts. RT-PCR in the first round (using the HTBI primer set) targeted the TCR CDR3. TCRdb redid the calling of the multiplex PCR reads with MiXCR, one entry per CDR3 protein. The sample consists of about 480,000 distinct CDR3 sequences, roughly a quarter of them appearing once. The sample consisted of blood. These TCRs come from a woman in her 30s with Graves' ophthalmopathy.

This clonotype was seen ten or more times. This sequence joins TRBV10-3 and TRBJ2-5, with D possibly called TRBD1 or TRBD2 (5 bases each). V shed 7 bases and J shed 1 base, with 13 bases lying between them. Germline V gene data show CDR1 as ENHRY and CDR2 as SYGVKD. The length of the CDR3 is 14 residues. CDR3: CAINPGTTQETQYF. CDR3 in DNA: TGTGCCATCAACCCCGGGACGACCCAAGAGACCCAGTACTTC.

This chain connects TRBV10-3 to TRBJ2-7; D unclear. Trimming stripped 6 bases from V and 4 bases from J, with 10 bases between. There are 12 residues in the CDR3. CDR1 is ENHRY, CDR2 SYGVKD, per germline. Written as DNA, the CDR3 is TGTGCCATCAGCCCCCCAAATTACGAGCAGTACTTC. It encodes CAISPPNYEQYF.

The chain employs TRBV7-2 and TRBJ2-2; TRBD1 might be the D (7 bases). Germline V gives CDR1 SGHTA, CDR2 FQGNSA. The CDR3 is 14 residues long. Trimming took off 8 bases at V and 0 bases at J, with 10 bases between the two ends. The CDR3: CASAGTANTGELFF. CDR3 nucleotide sequence: TGTGCCAGCGCGGGGACAGCGAACACCGGGGAGCTGTTTTTT.

This clonotype was seen a few times. The chain links TRBV14 to TRBJ2-7, with D possibly TRBD2 on 5 matching bases. The CDR3 spans 15 residues. V dropped 1 base and J dropped 2 bases, with 12 bases sitting between them. The germline V gene encodes CDR1 SGHDN and CDR2 FVKESK. For the CDR3, the DNA is TGTGCCAGCAGCCAAGGTGGCACCGGGGCCTACGAGCAGTACTTC. Encoded protein: CASSQGGTGAYEQYF. The whole variable domain, remainder taken from reference TRBV14 and TRBJ2-7, is EAGVTQFPSHSVIEKGQTVTLRCDPISGHDNLYWYRRVMGKEIKFLLHFVKESKQDESGMPNNRFLAERTGGTYSTLKVQPAELEDSGVYFCASSQGGTGAYEQYFGPGTRLTVT.

The table lists this clonotype with many counts. The V gene is TRBV12-3 or TRBV12-4, the J gene TRBJ2-2, with a tentative D call TRBD2 (5 bases). The CDR3 runs to 13 residues. V gave up 3 bases and J gave up 5 bases, with 7 bases separating them. The CDR3 sequence is CASSFRRTGELFF. In DNA, the CDR3 is TGTGCCAGCAGTTTTAGGAGGACCGGGGAGCTGTTTTTT.

This clonotype has a count of ten or more. V and J are TRBV29-1 and TRBJ2-5; D is perhaps TRBD1 or TRBD2 (5 bases each). The V end lost 3 bases, the J end lost 5 bases, and 7 bases lay between the germline ends. CDR1 is SQVTM, CDR2 ANQGSEA, per germline. The CDR3 has 11 amino acids. The CDR3 nucleotides read TGCAGCGTTGATGAGGGGGAGACCCAGTACTTC. Protein sequence: CSVDEGETQYF.

This clonotype was observed many times. The chain employs TRBV12-3 or TRBV12-4 and TRBJ2-2, with a possible D match to TRBD2 (6 bases). V lost 4 bases and J lost 4, with 13 bases in between. The CDR3 is 15 amino acids. The DNA of the CDR3 is TGTGCCAGCAGTTCGGGGATCGGGGGCACCGGGGAGCTGTTTTTT. Translated: CASSSGIGGTGELFF.

J is TRBJ1-6 and V is TRBV6-1; D ambiguous. Deletions cut 5 bases from V and 5 bases from J, with 16 bases between. Looked up from germline, CDR1 is MNHNS and CDR2 is SASEGT. CDR3 size: 16 residues. Here the CDR3 reads CASSKNIGRDNSPLHF. The CDR3 DNA reads as TGTGCCAGCAGTAAAAATATCGGGAGGGATAATTCACCCCTCCACTTT.

This clonotype was picked up one time. The chain couples TRBV12-3 or TRBV12-4 to TRBJ1-3; the D is unclear. The CDR3 has 17 residues. V lost 2 bases to trimming and J lost 1 base, with 15 bases between them. The CDR3 region has the DNA TGTGCCAGCAGTTTAACCGAGACGGCCACATCTGGAAACACCATATATTTT. Encoded protein: CASSLTETATSGNTIYF.

This chain joins TRBV9 and TRBJ1-1; D not resolved. V shed 0 bases and J shed 2 bases, with 11 bases lying between them. CDR3 length equals 15 residues. Germline CDR1 and CDR2: SGDLS and YYNGEE. CDR3 bases: TGTGCCAGCAGCGTAGGAGGTGAGGCCAACACTGAAGCTTTCTTT. It codes for CASSVGGEANTEAFF. Drawing the rest from reference TRBV9 and TRBJ1-1, the complete variable domain is DSGVTQTPKHLITATGQRVTLRCSPRSGDLSVYWYQQSLDQGLQFLIQYYNGEERAKGNILERFSAQQFPDLHSELNLSSLELGDSALYFCASSVGGEANTEAFFGQGTRLTVV.

This clonotype was seen at least ten times. This chain links TRBV11-2 with TRBJ1-2; D is uncertain. The V end lost 4 bases, the J end lost 7 bases, and 10 bases lay between the germline ends. The CDR3 sequence is 12 residues long. Germline lookup yields CDR1 SGHAT and CDR2 FQNNGV. The CDR3 protein is CASSSFERGYTF. CDR3 bases: TGTGCCAGCAGCTCATTCGAACGTGGCTACACCTTC.

This clonotype was found many times. The J gene is TRBJ1-1, the V gene TRBV19, with TRBD1 as a possible D gene (6 bases). Germline V gene data show CDR1 as LNHDA and CDR2 as SQIVND (reference sequence). This CDR3 comprises 13 residues. The V gene lost 4 bases and the J gene lost 3 bases, with 9 bases spanning the gap. The CDR3 DNA reads TGTGCCAGTAGTACCACAGGGTACACTGAAGCTTTCTTT. It is translated as CASSTTGYTEAFF. Looking up the rest from reference TRBV19 and TRBJ1-1 gives the full variable domain: DGGITQSPKYLFRKEGQNVTLSCEQNLNHDAMYWYRQDPGQGLRLIYYSQIVNDFQKGDIAEGYSVSREKKESFPLTVTSAQKNPTAFYLCASSTTGYTEAFFGQGTRLTVV.

This clonotype was observed at least ten times. The rearrangement links TRBV20-1 to TRBJ2-2, with 8 bases matching TRBD1. This CDR3 is 15 amino acids long. J was trimmed by 0 bases and V by 6 bases; bases with no gene match: 6. Germline assignment: CDR1 DFQATT and CDR2 SNEGSKA (reference sequence). CDR3 residues: CSARDRHSNTGELFF. The CDR3 DNA sequence: TGCAGTGCAAGGGACAGGCACTCGAACACCGGGGAGCTGTTTTTT.

This clonotype was counted many times. This sequence joins TRBV28 and TRBJ1-1, with TRBD1 matching 9 bases. This CDR3 spans 14 amino acids. V shed 4 bases, J shed 4 bases, and the junction held 4 bases outside the gene matches. The germline gives CDR1 MDHEN, CDR2 SYDVKM. The CDR3 loop is CASSSPGQGTEAFF. CDR3 coding DNA: TGTGCCAGCAGTTCTCCGGGACAGGGCACTGAAGCTTTCTTT.

A few counts support this clonotype. Sequence at one end of the junction differs from germline and may be a read error. The chain is built from TRBV20-1 and TRBJ1-5; a possible D gene is TRBD1 (5 bases). The CDR3 is 16 amino acids. Per germline, CDR1 DFQATT and CDR2 SNEGSKA (reference sequence). CDR3 amino acids: CSARVWGQGPAQPQHF. Here the CDR3 DNA reads TGCAGTGCCAGAGTGTGGGGCCAGGGACCCGCTCAGCCCCAGCATTTT.

This clonotype has only a few counts. This chain links TRBV9 with TRBJ1-5, with D unresolved. From germline, CDR1 is SGDLS and CDR2 YYNGEE. CDR3 length equals 15 residues. V was clipped by 3 bases and J by 3 bases, with 13 bases between them. CDR3 region: CASSAEVGDNQPQHF. CDR3 DNA: TGTGCCAGCAGCGCAGAGGTTGGGGACAATCAGCCCCAGCATTTT. Full variable domain (rest looked up from reference TRBV9 and TRBJ1-5): DSGVTQTPKHLITATGQRVTLRCSPRSGDLSVYWYQQSLDQGLQFLIQYYNGEERAKGNILERFSAQQFPDLHSELNLSSLELGDSALYFCASSAEVGDNQPQHFGDGTRLSIL.

This clonotype turned up a few times. The chain recombines TRBV5-1 with TRBJ2-3, with D possibly TRBD1 on 5 matching bases. Germline values: CDR1 SGHRS, CDR2 YFSETQ. The CDR3 is 15 amino acids. V lost 2 bases to trimming and J lost 3 bases, with 13 bases between them. The CDR3 region is CASSFTGDGTDTQYF. The DNA of the CDR3 is TGCGCCAGCAGCTTCACAGGTGATGGGACAGATACGCAGTATTTT.

The chain couples TRBV12-3 or TRBV12-4 to TRBJ1-1; a weak D match, TRBD1 (5 bases). CDR3 length: 14 amino acids. Trimming removed 2 bases at V and 1 base at J, with 8 bases between. DNA of the CDR3: TGTGCCAGCAGTTTACGACAGTCGAACACTGAAGCTTTCTTT. This codes for CASSLRQSNTEAFF.

The chain combines TRBV12-3 or TRBV12-4 with TRBJ2-7, with D possibly TRBD2 on 6 matching bases. Trimming removed 5 bases from V and 3 bases from J, with 11 bases in between. The CDR3 length is 13 residues. CDR3 coding DNA: TGTGCCAGCAGTCCCACTAGCAGCTACGAGCAGTACTTC. Its protein is CASSPTSSYEQYF.

This clonotype was seen many times. V and J are TRBV6-2 or TRBV6-3 and TRBJ1-1, with D hard to call. V lost 0 bases to trimming and J lost 5 bases, with 13 bases between them. Germline V gene sequence: CDR1 MNHEY, CDR2 SVGEGT. The CDR3 runs to 15 residues. CDR3 sequence: CASSYSMRSLTEAFF. The DNA for the CDR3 is TGTGCCAGCAGTTACTCGATGCGGAGTCTAACTGAAGCTTTCTTT.